The sequence of this T cell receptor beta chain was determined in a study of OX40 agonist ivuxolimab in advanced cancers. Notes on the research overall: Ivuxolimab, which targeted the costimulatory receptor OX40 (CD134), was an agonistic, fully human IgG2 monoclonal antibody. Intravenous ivuxolimab was administered to patients every 2 weeks at six dose levels: 0.01, 0.1, 0.3, 1.5, 3 and 10 mg/kg. A male proportion of nearly 85% and a mean age of 60 years, ranging from about 23 to 90, were recorded for the dose-escalation cohort. Patients were allowed to have had prior anti-PD-1, anti-PD-L1 or anti-CTLA-4 therapy, and around 41% of the dose-escalation patients had previously received checkpoint inhibitors. Peripheral TCRbeta sequencing aimed to test whether ivuxolimab altered TCR sequence diversity and caused clonal T-cell expansion. Partial responses occurred in three dose-escalation patients, of whom one had hepatocellular carcinoma and two had cutaneous melanoma. Among the roughly 52 dose-escalation patients, around 20 had hepatocellular carcinoma, about 15 melanoma, 9 renal cell carcinoma and 9 head and neck cancer. The paper describes the monotherapy dose-escalation part (N of about 52 patients) of the phase I trial of ivuxolimab.

For this clone: The specificity of this receptor is unknown. Per-nucleotide qualities are absent, and no much larger clonotype sits a single base away.

Genomic DNA was extracted from sorted cells for sequencing of the TCRbeta CDR3 region. TCRbeta CDR3 regions were sequenced using the immunoSEQ Assay. Here the immuneACCESS table is served through TCRdb, limited to in-frame sequences with V and J called. Missing clones are a known gap in these copies; in checked studies unresolved V genes cover under half, and the rest lacks a known reason. Recorded for this sample are around 33,000 clones; roughly 80% of them occurred a single time. The top ten hold roughly 2.7% of the sample. Results and caveats for the whole study, not just this receptor: Which antigens the clonally expanded peripheral T cells were specific for was not determined. Clonal expansion of both CD4+ and CD8+ blood T cells was observed from baseline to week 6 at doses 0.1 to 3.0 mg/kg. Low levels of normalized T-cell clonal expansion were also seen in some patients who did not respond. In the 0.1-3.0 mg/kg groups, partial responders were among the patients with the lowest normalized peripheral clonal expansion, particularly in CD8+ T cells. After ivuxolimab, more expanded clones were found on average in CD8+ T cells than in CD4+ T cells.

Patients with autoimmune disease history or receiving systemic immunosuppression were excluded from the trial. Peripheral blood for TCR sequencing was drawn from every dose cohort at baseline, at cycle 4 day 1 and at cycle 7 day 1. Samples were obtained from an open-label, multicenter, first-in-human phase I dose-escalation trial of ivuxolimab. Adults with locally advanced or metastatic melanoma, renal cell carcinoma, hepatocellular carcinoma or head and neck squamous cell carcinoma were enrolled in the trial. Before TCR sequencing, CD4+ T cells and CD8+ T cells were sorted from peripheral blood as separate populations. Taken from cysteine to phenylalanine, the CDR3 has 14 residues. Just CDR3 DNA is preserved here, 42 bases in frame from base 1. V and J lose 4 bases and 7 bases, and a span of 14 bases separates them. From a lookup of the germline V gene (reference sequence), CDR1 and CDR2 are SGHNT and YYREEE.

This sequence was found in an adult with an advanced solid tumor such as melanoma, head and neck, liver or kidney cancer. Sequencing was performed on CD4+ or CD8+ T cells sorted from blood, taken in a trial of the OX40 agonist ivuxolimab. The chain couples TRBV5-4 to TRBJ2-2; the D gene lacks a confident call. The CDR3 amino acid sequence is: CASSRAQVGGELFF. The DNA sequence is given as TGTGCCAGCAGCCGCGCCCAGGTCGGCGGGGAGCTGTTTTTT.